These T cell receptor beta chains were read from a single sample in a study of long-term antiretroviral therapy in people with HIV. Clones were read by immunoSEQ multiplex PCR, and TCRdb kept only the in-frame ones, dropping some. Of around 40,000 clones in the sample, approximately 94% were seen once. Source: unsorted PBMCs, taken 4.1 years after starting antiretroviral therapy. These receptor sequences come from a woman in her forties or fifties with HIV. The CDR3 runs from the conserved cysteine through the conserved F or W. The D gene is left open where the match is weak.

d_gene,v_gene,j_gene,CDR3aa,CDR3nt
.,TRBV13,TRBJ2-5,CASSPRTGSETQYF,TGTGCCAGCAGCCCAAGGACCGGATCGGAGACCCAGTACTTC
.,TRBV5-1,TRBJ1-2,CASSSGTVGGTNYGYTF,TGCGCCAGCAGCTCCGGGACGGTCGGGGGTACCAACTATGGCTACACCTTC
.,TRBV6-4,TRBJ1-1,CASSALSGGITEAFF,TGTGCCAGCAGTGCATTGTCGGGGGGTATCACTGAAGCTTTCTTT
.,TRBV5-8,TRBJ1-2,CASSRGGAQSGYTF,TGTGCCAGCAGCCGGGGGGGGGCGCAGTCTGGCTACACCTTC
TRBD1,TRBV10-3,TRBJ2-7,CASSPRGGRSYEQYF,TGTGCCAGCAGCCCTAGAGGGGGCCGCTCCTACGAGCAGTACTTC
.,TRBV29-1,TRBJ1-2,CSVSMVGAGYTF,TGCAGCGTAAGCATGGTTGGGGCTGGCTACACCTTC
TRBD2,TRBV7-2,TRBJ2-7,CASSSGGTLLEQYF,TGTGCCAGCAGCTCGGGGGGGACGTTACTCGAGCAGTACTTC
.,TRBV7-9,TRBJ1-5,CASSPGLSNQPQHF,TGTGCCAGCAGCCCAGGGTTGAGCAATCAGCCCCAGCATTTT
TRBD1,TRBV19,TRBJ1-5,CASSIESGGLSNQPQHF,TGTGCCAGTAGTATAGAATCAGGGGGCCTTAGCAATCAGCCCCAGCATTTT
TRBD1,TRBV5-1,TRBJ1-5,CASSLGQGLNQPQHF,TGCGCCAGCAGCCTGGGACAGGGGCTCAATCAGCCCCAGCATTTT